This entry features one T cell receptor beta chain sequence. It has no known antigen specificity. No qualities accompany the bases; no much larger clone lies one base away. V sheds 4 bases and J sheds 8 bases, leaving 29 bases between their ends. The CDR3 covers 18 residues, taking in both the cysteine and the phenylalanine. Just CDR3 DNA is preserved here, 54 bases in frame from base 1. CDR1 and CDR2 are read off the germline V gene as SGHTA and FQGNSA. After about 9 days of culture, CD4+ T cells were isolated with the EasySep CD4+ T cell isolation kit. Each participant got two doses of an mRNA SARS-CoV-2 vaccine, either BNT162b2 or mRNA-1273. Negative nucleocapsid antibody results before and after vaccination confirmed that the healthy vaccine recipients had no prior SARS-CoV-2 infection. Half of the culture medium was replaced with fresh IL-2-containing medium on days 3 and 7. Each peptide stimulation condition was cultured in triplicate wells unless otherwise noted. Using Ficoll-Paque Plus gradient centrifugation, PBMC were separated from whole blood and then either used fresh or cryopreserved at -140C. The QIAamp micro DNA kit was used to extract genomic DNA from the cultured CD4+ T cells.

This sample is part of a study of vaccination effects on CD4 cells after COVID-19 (dated by TCRdb to 2021 to 2024). Study-level background: In the ViraFEST assay, PBMC were stimulated with viral peptide pools, and antigen-specific CD4+ T cell clonotypes were then identified by expansion using TCR sequencing. About 1.8 million PBMC per well were cultured with 10 ug/ml peptides in IMDM containing about 5% human AB serum, roughly 9.5 IU/ml IL-2 and gentamicin. Across the study, the median time from the second dose to post-vaccine sampling was 72 days (range 14 to 241). In both COVID-19 convalescent patients and infection-naive vaccine recipients, the study compared SARS-CoV-2 spike-specific CD4+ TCR repertoires from before mRNA vaccination with those from after it. The full study included fewer than eleven COVID-19 convalescent patients and a few SARS-CoV-2-naive healthy vaccine recipients. In the study, cultures from other donors were sequenced using the Oncomine TCR Beta short-read assay on an Illumina iSeq 100.

Libraries came from the immunoSEQ multiplex PCR assay. DNA from the cultured and isolated CD4+ T cells underwent TCR beta CDR3 sequencing. In the original analysis: Non-productive TCR sequences were discarded, and reads were trimmed to the CDR3 region, with only CDR3s of 7 or more amino acids retained. Antigen-specific clonotypes were identified with the MANAFEST web app by comparing expansion in peptide wells against reference cultures. Positive clones required FDR<0.05 expansion versus reference and all other wells, odds ratio above 5, and frequency above 0.1% in two replicate wells. Cross-reactive clonotypes were defined as significantly expanded in SARS-CoV-2 spike wells and in at least one common cold coronavirus spike condition. Using the stringdist R package, CDR3 similarity was measured by Levenshtein distance, and unrooted trees were constructed with ape in R 3.6.1. This immuneACCESS table, as held by TCRdb, lists in-frame sequences with V and J called but not all clones. Of the missing ones, under half trace to an unresolved V gene in checked studies; the others have no known cause. V, J and clone size reflect that table, while D and trimming were determined from the DNA. In this sample the table shows tens of thousands of clones, roughly 80% of which occur a single time. The ten largest make up 2% to 3% of the sample.

Broad study findings and their caveats: Clones induced by infection and clones induced by vaccination both contracted markedly at late timepoints after vaccination, which fits with T cell responses waning over time. Limitations of the study were the small number of convalescent patients and the absence of early post-infection timepoints. Among healthy vaccine recipients, nearly all vaccine-induced clones were SARS-CoV-2 mono-reactive, and only 1 of 255 was cross-reactive with common cold coronaviruses.

The receptor chain draws on TRBV7-2 and TRBJ1-2; a tentative D call is TRBD1 (6 bases match). This receptor was obtained from a human donor who received a COVID-19 vaccine. The starting material was CD4+ T cells from PBMCs cultured without peptide, obtained after COVID-19 vaccination. The CDR3 in this case is CASSSSLGGDTTVRGYTF. The nucleotide sequence reads TGTGCCAGCAGCTCCTCCTTGGGGGGGGACACCACGGTTCGGGGCTACACCTTC.